These T cell receptor beta chains were read from a single sample in a study of identical twins. TCRdb independently ran MiXCR on the 5' RACE reads; one entry per CDR3 protein. The data hold hundreds of thousands of distinct CDR3 sequences, with 21% observed a single time. This sample was also put to use in a study of T cells expressing NK-cell markers.

Sequences were obtained from PBMCs. These receptors came from a woman aged 18-29 years in good health. The CDR3 runs from the conserved cysteine through the conserved F or W. D genes are given only for firm matches. Only some rows state a clone size, as once, few, many or a class for expanded clones.

d_call	clone_size	v_call	cdr3_length	j_call	cdr3_nt	cdr3_aa
.	few	TRBV20-1	15	TRBJ2-3	TGCAGTGCTAGCCCTACCGCGGGGAACCCAGATACGCAGTATTTT	CSASPTAGNPDTQYF
.	few	TRBV5-1	13	TRBJ2-5	TGCGCCAGCACGCGGGGCAGTGAAGAGACCCAGTACTTC	CASTRGSEETQYF
.	few	TRBV21-1	15	TRBJ1-3	TGTGCCAGCAGCAAAGCCCCAGGCTCTGGAAACACCATATATTTT	CASSKAPGSGNTIYF
TRBD2	.	TRBV10-1	15	TRBJ2-1	TGCGCCAGACTGGGACTAGCGGGGGTGGGAAATGAGCAGTTCTTC	CARLGLAGVGNEQFF
.	few	TRBV20-1	14	TRBJ1-1	TGCAGTGCTTTGGGACACCCGAAAAACACTGAAGCTTTCTTT	CSALGHPKNTEAFF
TRBD1	few	TRBV3-1	14	TRBJ1-1	TGTGCCAGCAGCCACACAGGGGGGAACACTGAAGCTTTCTTT	CASSHTGGNTEAFF
TRBD2	.	TRBV6-1	13	TRBJ2-3	TGTGCCAGCAGTAAAGCGGGGTCAGATACGCAGTATTTT	CASSKAGSDTQYF
TRBD2	.	TRBV5-1	15	TRBJ2-1	TGCGCCAGCAGCTGGCCGGGAGGGTCGGCCAATGAGCAGTTCTTC	CASSWPGGSANEQFF
.	few	TRBV5-1	14	TRBJ1-3	TGCGCCAGCACTGGAGGGGGGCAAGAGAACACCATATATTTT	CASTGGGQENTIYF
.	few	TRBV5-1	12	TRBJ2-1	TGCGCCAGCAGCCTAGGGTGGAATGAGCAGTTCTTC	CASSLGWNEQFF
.	many	TRBV6-5	15	TRBJ2-1	TGTGCCAGCAGTTACTTAGGGGGGGGCGGAAATGAGCAGTTCTTC	CASSYLGGGGNEQFF
.	.	TRBV18	15	TRBJ2-1	TGTGCCAGCTCACCACCCCGAGTCACCTACAATGAGCAGTTCTTC	CASSPPRVTYNEQFF
TRBD2	.	TRBV20-1	15	TRBJ2-2	TGCAGTGCTGGGGGGACTAGCAGCTACACCGGGGAGCTGTTTTTT	CSAGGTSSYTGELFF
.	.	TRBV5-1	11	TRBJ2-5	TGCGCCAGCAGCGGAGGGCCGGGCCAGTACTTC	CASSGGPGQYF
.	.	TRBV7-9	16	TRBJ2-1	TGTGCCAGCAGCTTGCTGACAGGGAGGTCCTACAATGAGCAGTTCTTC	CASSLLTGRSYNEQFF
.	.	TRBV20-1	15	TRBJ2-3	TGCAGTGCTAGAGATAATGCAGGGCCCAAAGATACGCAGTATTTT	CSARDNAGPKDTQYF
.	few	TRBV4-1	15	TRBJ2-7	TGCGCCAGCAGCCAAGAAGCAGGGAACTCCTACGAGCAGTACTTC	CASSQEAGNSYEQYF
TRBD1	few	TRBV6-2/TRBV6-3	15	TRBJ1-5	TGTGCCAGCAGTCCTCCGACAGGGGGAAATCAGCCCCAGCATTTT	CASSPPTGGNQPQHF
.	.	TRBV6-5	16	TRBJ2-7	TGTGCCAGCAGTTACTCGATACGGGACCTAGGCAACGAGCAGTACTTC	CASSYSIRDLGNEQYF
TRBD2	many	TRBV5-4	16	TRBJ2-1	TGTGCCAGCAGCGCCGGACTAGCGCCCTCCTACAATGAGCAGTTCTTC	CASSAGLAPSYNEQFF
TRBD1	.	TRBV20-1	13	TRBJ1-2	TGCAGTGCCTACGGACAGGCGGTTTATGGCTACACCTTC	CSAYGQAVYGYTF
.	.	TRBV7-9	14	TRBJ2-3	TGTGCCAGCACCCCTTTTGAGTCCCCCGATACGCAGTATTTT	CASTPFESPDTQYF
.	many	TRBV20-1	12	TRBJ1-1	TGCAGTGCTAGAGGAACTAACACTGAAGCTTTCTTT	CSARGTNTEAFF
.	few	TRBV4-3	13	TRBJ1-2	TGCGCCAGCAGCCAAGATCTTCGCTATGGCTACACCTTC	CASSQDLRYGYTF
TRBD2	.	TRBV29-1	15	TRBJ2-1	TGCAGCGTCCGGACTAGCGGGGAGTCCTACAATGAGCAGTTCTTC	CSVRTSGESYNEQFF